This T cell receptor beta chain was captured by sequencing in a study of blood T cell repertoires in COVID-19. On the study more broadly: Samples representing acute and convalescent COVID-19 were sourced from the United States, Italy and Spain. Nucleic acid was either cDNA or gDNA, and it came from T cells, B-cell-depleted T cells, or PBMCs.

The length of the CDR3 is 16 residues. In the original workflow: Reference gene primer amplification yielded estimated nucleated cell counts. The method was immunoSEQ multiplex PCR; TCRdb's version includes in-frame clones alone and lacks a portion of them. The V and J calls and the clone size are those of that table, but D and trimming were determined from the DNA. The table shows approximately 100,000 clones, with 76% occurring only once. Seattle enrolled patients during active infection and tracked them longitudinally. Sequencing was carried out using peripheral blood. The receptor's source is a man older than 75 with COVID-19, enrolled during active disease. The genes are TRBV21-1 and TRBJ1-2; the table's D call, TRBD1, was not checked against the DNA. TRBV21-1 has pseudogene status. The CDR3 sequence: CASSKGGDNYPYGYTF. As DNA, the CDR3 is TGTGCCAGCAGCAAAGGAGGGGACAACTACCCCTATGGCTACACCTTC.